These 21 T cell receptor beta chains were sequenced from one sample in a study of T cells in Graves' hyperthyroidism and ophthalmopathy. RNA transcripts were the template for amplifying TCR beta CDR3 regions. Using the HTBI primer set, a first-round RT-PCR was run on the TCR CDR3. TCRdb re-analysed the multiplex PCR reads in MiXCR, keeping a single row per CDR3 protein. The sample shows fewer than 900,000 distinct CDR3 sequences, roughly a sixth of them seen only once. The source material was blood. These receptor sequences come from a woman in her forties or fifties with Graves' hyperthyroidism that later progressed to Graves' ophthalmopathy.

The rearrangement links TRBV15 to TRBJ1-4; D possibly corresponds to TRBD1 (5 bases). Germline V CDR1 and CDR2: LNHNV, YYDKDF (reference sequence). The CDR3 sequence is 14 residues long. The germline V and J ends were trimmed by 3 bases and 5 bases, with 10 bases remaining between them. CDR3 DNA sequence: TGTGCCACCAGCAGCAGGGTATGGAATGAAAAACTGTTTTTT. It codes for CATSSRVWNEKLFF.

This clonotype came up many times. This chain links TRBV11-2 with TRBJ2-2; no clear D. Trimming cost V 4 bases and J 2 bases, with 14 bases left between them. Per germline, CDR1 SGHAT and CDR2 FQNNGV. This CDR3 is 16 amino acids long. CDR3 sequence reads: CASSSKVPANTGELFF. The CDR3 DNA reads TGTGCCAGCAGCTCGAAGGTGCCAGCCAACACCGGGGAGCTGTTTTTT.

The chain has TRBV20-1 and TRBJ2-5, with 11 bases lining up with TRBD2. The germline CDR1 and CDR2 sequences are DFQATT and SNEGSKA (reference sequence). Trimming removed 4 bases from V and 4 bases from J; junction bases left unmatched: 5. The CDR3 is 14 residues long. In nucleotides, the CDR3 is TGCAGTGCTATTAGCGGGGGGGTGTCAGAGACCCAGTACTTC. Its translation: CSAISGGVSETQYF.

The CDR3 is CASRKGANTEAFF. The CDR3 DNA sequence: TGTGCCAGCAGGAAAGGAGCGAACACTGAAGCTTTCTTT. This chain links TRBV27 with TRBJ1-1, with no clear D. In germline, CDR1 is MNHEY, CDR2 SMNVEV (reference sequence). The V end was cut by 6 bases, the J end by 1 base, with 9 bases between. The CDR3 spans 13 residues.

The table lists this clonotype with many counts. The chain is built from TRBV20-1 and TRBJ2-7; maybe TRBD1 (6 bases). V was cut by 7 bases and J by 0 bases, with 13 bases left in between. This CDR3 is built from 13 residues. Germline CDR1 reads DFQATT; CDR2 reads SNEGSKA (reference sequence). The CDR3 sequence: CSGRLGASYEQYF. In DNA form, the CDR3 reads TGCAGTGGCAGGTTGGGGGCCTCCTACGAGCAGTACTTC.

This chain joins TRBV19 and TRBJ2-2, with no clear D. V was shortened by 5 bases and J by 2 bases, with 6 bases between the two germline ends. CDR3 length equals 13 residues. Germline CDR1 and CDR2: LNHDA and SQIVND (reference sequence). CDR3 amino acids: CASSYVNTGELFF. The CDR3 nucleotides read TGTGCCAGTAGTTACGTCAACACCGGGGAGCTGTTTTTT. The whole variable domain, remainder taken from reference TRBV19 and TRBJ2-2, is DGGITQSPKYLFRKEGQNVTLSCEQNLNHDAMYWYRQDPGQGLRLIYYSQIVNDFQKGDIAEGYSVSREKKESFPLTVTSAQKNPTAFYLCASSYVNTGELFFGEGSRLTVL.

The CDR3 reads CSVDTGDNEQFF. CDR3 sequence (DNA): TGCAGCGTTGATACAGGGGACAATGAGCAGTTCTTC. V gene TRBV29-1 combines with J gene TRBJ2-1; 7 positions agree with TRBD1. CDR3 size: 12 residues. CDR1 SQVTM and CDR2 ANQGSEA come from the germline V gene. V shed 3 bases and J 5 bases; nucleotides not matched to a gene: 1.

This clonotype was recorded at least ten times. The J gene is TRBJ1-5, the V gene TRBV7-2, with D possibly being TRBD1 (6 bases). Germline V gene lookup returns CDR1 SGHTA and CDR2 FQGNSA. CDR3 length: 17 residues. The germline V and J ends were trimmed by 5 bases and 1 base, with 18 bases remaining between them. Written as DNA, the CDR3 is TGTGCCAGCAGCCCGAACCTCGGGGGGCCAAGCAATCAGCCCCAGCATTTT. Its translation: CASSPNLGGPSNQPQHF.

This clonotype was detected many times. The chain combines TRBV19 with TRBJ1-1; no reliable D call. CDR1 is LNHDA and CDR2 is SQIVND in the germline V gene (reference sequence). The CDR3 is 11 residues long. Trimming removed 3 bases at V and 4 bases at J, with 3 bases between. The chain's CDR3 is CASSMTTEAFF. In DNA, the CDR3 is TGTGCCAGTAGTATGACCACTGAAGCTTTCTTT.

In this sample, this clonotype turned up many times. The chain employs TRBV7-8 and TRBJ1-5; tentative D call: TRBD1 (6 bases). CDR1 SGHVS and CDR2 FQNEAQ come from the germline V gene. The CDR3 extends over 15 amino acids. V shed 1 base and J shed 2 bases, with 9 bases lying between them. The chain's CDR3 is CASSLVEGGNQPQHF. The CDR3 DNA reads TGTGCCAGCAGCTTAGTGGAGGGGGGCAATCAGCCCCAGCATTTT.

The rearrangement links TRBV2 to TRBJ2-6; D not certain. V shed 3 bases and J shed 0 bases, with 9 bases lying between them. Germline-derived CDR1 and CDR2 are SNHLY and FYNNEI. This CDR3 contains 16 residues. The CDR3 is CASSDLVFSGANVLTF. The CDR3 DNA reads TGTGCCAGCAGTGACCTGGTCTTCTCTGGGGCCAACGTCCTGACTTTC.

In this sample, this clonotype turned up many times. The J gene is TRBJ1-5, the V gene TRBV6-2 or TRBV6-3; 8 bases match TRBD1. Losses at the gene ends were 8 bases for V and 6 bases for J; bases not matched to a gene: 18. The CDR3 runs 17 residues. Germline CDR1 and CDR2: MNHEY and SVGEGT. The CDR3 loop reads CASVSGAGGEDGQPQHF. CDR3 nucleotides: TGTGCCAGCGTCTCGGGGGCAGGGGGCGAGGATGGTCAGCCCCAGCATTTT.

The rearrangement links TRBV19 to TRBJ1-1; possibly TRBD1 for D (5 bases). Trimming cost V 7 bases and J 5 bases, with 11 bases left between them. Per the germline V gene, CDR1 is LNHDA and CDR2 is SQIVND (reference sequence). This CDR3 has 12 amino acids. In DNA form, the CDR3 reads TGTGCCAGTAAAGAGGGGATGACTGAAGCTTTCTTT. This encodes CASKEGMTEAFF.

This clonotype was detected ten times or more. The CDR3 region is CASSLFDRDAEAFF. CDR3 bases: TGTGCCAGCAGTTTATTCGACAGGGACGCTGAAGCTTTCTTT. The chain combines TRBV12-3 or TRBV12-4 with TRBJ1-1, with 7 bases fitting TRBD1. The CDR3 loop spans 14 amino acids. Germline trimming cut 2 bases from V and 6 bases from J; bases unmatched to any gene: 6.

The sample holds a few counts of this clonotype. The CDR3 coding sequence is TGCAGTGCTAGAAACAGGGGGCGCGATTCCGCAGATACGCAGTATTTT. Protein: CSARNRGRDSADTQYF. The V call is TRBV20-1, the J call TRBJ2-3; TRBD1 aligns across 9 bases. CDR3 length equals 16 residues. V gave up 2 bases and J gave up 4 bases; unmatched junction bases: 10. Germline CDR1 DFQATT, CDR2 SNEGSKA (reference sequence).

This clonotype was detected only a few times. This sequence joins TRBV6-1 and TRBJ2-2; 7 nucleotides match TRBD2. Losses at the gene ends were 8 bases for V and 4 bases for J; bases not matched to a gene: 4. Germline V lookup: CDR1 MNHNS, CDR2 SASEGT. The CDR3 extends over 13 amino acids. In DNA, the CDR3 is TGTGCCAGCCGGAGCGGGGCCACCGGGGAGCTGTTTTTT. As protein: CASRSGATGELFF.

This clonotype was picked up a small number of times. The V and J genes are TRBV7-2 and TRBJ1-3; 8 nucleotides line up with TRBD1. Germline lookup yields CDR1 SGHTA and CDR2 FQGNSA. The CDR3 sequence is 14 residues long. V shed 0 bases, J shed 9 bases, and the junction held 4 bases outside the gene matches. In DNA, the CDR3 is TGTGCCAGCAGCTTAGCGACAGGGGATATCACCATATATTTT. Its translation: CASSLATGDITIYF.

This clonotype was seen at least ten times. The chain recombines TRBV5-1 with TRBJ2-1; 8 bases agree with TRBD1. CDR1 is SGHRS, CDR2 YFSETQ, per germline. With 0 bases clipped from V and 7 bases from J, the junction kept 3 bases outside the gene matches. CDR3 length equals 14 residues. For the CDR3, the DNA is TGCGCCAGCAGCTTGGAGGACAGGGTAAATGAGCAGTTCTTC. Amino acids: CASSLEDRVNEQFF.

This clonotype was picked up a small number of times. Germline and junction disagree at one end, which may indicate a read error. This chain uses TRBV7-2 with TRBJ2-4, with D uncertain. Germline V lookup: CDR1 SGHTA, CDR2 FQGNSA. The CDR3 contains 13 residues. This CDR3 is CASNLEDLNIQYF. The DNA of the CDR3 is TGTGCCAGCAACTTAGAGGACCTGAACATTCAGTACTTC.

The table lists this clonotype with many counts. The chain combines TRBV12-3 or TRBV12-4 with TRBJ2-5; D perhaps matches TRBD1 (6 bases). CDR3 size: 13 residues. V dropped 3 bases and J dropped 2 bases, with 7 bases sitting between them. CDR3 sequence: CASSFDRQETQYF. The CDR3 DNA sequence: TGTGCCAGCAGTTTCGACAGGCAAGAGACCCAGTACTTC.

This clonotype was observed a handful of times. The rearrangement uses TRBV19 and TRBJ1-6; TRBD1 is a possible D gene (5 bases). Germline CDR1 LNHDA, CDR2 SQIVND (reference sequence). V shed 5 bases and J shed 5 bases, with 13 bases lying between them. The CDR3 sequence is 15 residues long. CDR3 region: CASSSGLGDNSPLHF. CDR3 sequence (DNA): TGTGCCAGTAGTTCCGGACTGGGGGATAATTCACCCCTCCACTTT.